This record covers a single T cell receptor (beta chain). Its cognate antigen is unknown. The source of the sample is a study of shared clonotypes between healthy human individuals. Whole-study results and caveats: Represented genetic and exposure-history diversity was restricted by having few donors.

Each sorted subset replicate got 200 ng genomic DNA, 25,000 to 35,000 genomes. Sequencing used immunoSEQ multiplex PCR; TCRdb keeps in-frame clones, though not all of them. Among over 150,000 clones listed, roughly 70% were seen once. This CDR3 is built from 10 residues. This TCR came from a man aged 25 to 45 in good health. The gene calls are TRBV21-1 and TRBJ2-6; the table assigns TRBD1, which was not confirmed against the DNA. TRBV21-1 is a listed pseudogene. The sequenced sample was memory CD4+ T cells sorted from blood. Subset here: CD45RA-negative fraction. The CDR3 bases are TGTGCCAGCGGGGACAGTGTCCTGACTTTC. Protein sequence: CASGDSVLTF.